Below, 10 T cell receptor beta chains from the same sample are listed, as sequenced in a study of cytotoxic CD8 clonotypes in ibrutinib-treated CLL. Sequenced by immunoSEQ multiplex PCR; TCRdb stores in-frame clones only, minus some. The table has fewer than 400,000 clones, over 60% seen once. The sequenced sample was PBMCs, obtained after 36 months of ibrutinib treatment. These receptors were taken from a human donor with chronic lymphocytic leukemia.

The V and J genes are TRBV6-1 and TRBJ2-5; either TRBD1 or TRBD2 may fit D (5 bases each). The CDR3 is made up of 16 amino acids. Germline values: CDR1 MNHNS, CDR2 SASEGT. Trimming pared 4 bases from V and 5 bases from J, leaving 20 bases between. CDR3 coding DNA: TGTGCCAGCAGTGGAATCAGCCGGGACCCTAAGGAGACCCAGTACTTC. Its translation: CASSGISRDPKETQYF.

The rearrangement links TRBV28 to TRBJ1-2; perhaps TRBD1 as D (5 bases). This CDR3 has 15 residues. The V gene lost 5 bases and the J gene lost 7 bases, with 20 bases spanning the gap. Looked up from germline, CDR1 is MDHEN and CDR2 is SYDVKM. CDR3 sequence (DNA): TGTGCCAGCAGTAGGCAAGCGGGGCGCGTTGGTGGCTACACCTTC. This gives the protein CASSRQAGRVGGYTF.

This clone was counted a single time. The chain links TRBV23-1 to TRBJ2-7; D ambiguous. TRBV23-1 is assigned to the ORF class and has an uncertain function. CDR3 length: 12 amino acids. V lost 7 bases and J 9 bases, leaving 16 bases between the germline ends. The CDR3 here is CASILLAKGQYF. CDR3 bases: TGCGCCAGCATACTCCTTGCGAAGGGGCAGTACTTC.

The chain links TRBV29-1 to TRBJ1-1; D remains unclear. CDR3 length: 14 amino acids. Deletions cut 5 bases from V and 1 base from J, with 14 bases between. CDR1 is SQVTM and CDR2 is ANQGSEA in the germline V gene. CDR3 nucleotides: TGCAGCGTTTTAAATAGCCTAGAGAACACTGAAGCTTTCTTT. Amino acids: CSVLNSLENTEAFF.

The V call is TRBV7-6, the J call TRBJ1-5; TRBD1 matches at 7 bases. V trimming: 0 bases; J trimming: 7 bases; junction bases outside the gene matches: 15. The CDR3 totals 18 residues. The germline V gene has CDR1 SGHVS and CDR2 FNYEAQ. CDR3 nucleotide sequence: TGTGCCAGCAGCTTAGCGCTACAGGGGCGAGTAGGGCAACAGCCCCAGCATTTT. This translates into CASSLALQGRVGQQPQHF.

The gene calls are TRBV5-1 and TRBJ2-3; 9 bases align to TRBD2. V was pared by 4 bases and J by 3 bases, with 6 bases of the junction left unmatched. Germline CDR1 and CDR2: SGHRS and YFSETQ. This CDR3 spans 15 amino acids. CDR3 nucleotide sequence: TGCGCCAGCAGCATGCTAGCGGGAACGACAGATACGCAGTATTTT. As protein: CASSMLAGTTDTQYF.

The chain combines TRBV18 with TRBJ1-1; D is possibly TRBD1 (5 bases). The V gene lost 3 bases and the J gene lost 1 base, with 15 bases spanning the gap. Germline values: CDR1 KGHSH, CDR2 LQKENI. The length of the CDR3 is 16 residues. CDR3 sequence reads: CASSPGQGGGNTEAFF. For the CDR3, the DNA is TGTGCCAGCTCACCTGGGCAGGGTGGCGGGAACACTGAAGCTTTCTTT.

The chain joins TRBV6-1 to TRBJ2-7; 7 bases fit TRBD1. V lost 4 bases to trimming and J lost 2 bases; unmatched junction nucleotides: 5. Germline CDR1 reads MNHNS; CDR2 reads SASEGT. The CDR3 runs to 14 residues. CDR3 in amino acids: CASSGEGATYEQYF. The CDR3 region has the DNA TGTGCCAGCAGTGGTGAGGGGGCGACCTACGAGCAGTACTTC.

This clone has only one observation. This chain links TRBV29-1 with TRBJ1-2, with D maybe TRBD1 (6 bases). The germline V gene has CDR1 SQVTM and CDR2 ANQGSEA. This CDR3 has 13 residues. The germline V and J ends were trimmed by 4 bases and 4 bases, with 13 bases remaining between them. CDR3 DNA: TGCAGCGTTGGAAGCAGGGGCGCCTATGGCTACACCTTC. This translates into CSVGSRGAYGYTF.

The chain recombines TRBV28 with TRBJ2-1; TRBD2 agrees at 13 bases. Germline CDR1 is MDHEN and CDR2 is SYDVKM. Trimming took 2 bases from V and 7 from J; bases not matched to a gene: 5. The CDR3 runs to 16 residues. CDR3 protein: CASSLGLAGVLNEQFF. The CDR3 DNA is TGTGCCAGCAGTTTAGGACTAGCGGGAGTGTTGAATGAGCAGTTCTTC. The whole variable domain, filled in from reference TRBV28 and TRBJ2-1, reads DVKVTQSSRYLVKRTGEKVFLECVQDMDHENMFWYRQDPGLGLRLIYFSYDVKMKEKGDIPEGYSVSREKKERFSLILESASTNQTSMYLCASSLGLAGVLNEQFFGPGTRLTVL.